Listed here are 13 T cell receptor beta chains from one sample, sequenced in a study of tumor-infiltrating lymphocytes in primary liver carcinoma. Out of unsorted whole blood came the blood RNA, and germline DNA was extracted as well. The authors made TCR beta cDNA from about 500 ng total RNA with a constant-region primer. Three nested multiplex PCR rounds of slightly modified ARM-PCR generated TCR beta libraries. Two initial PCR rounds of about 10 cycles each paired TRBV1-TRBV30 forward primers with a C-beta reverse primer. Via MiXCR, TCRdb re-called the multiplex PCR reads, giving one row per CDR3 protein. The table includes about 320,000 distinct CDR3 sequences, about 62% detected once. Sequencing was performed on peripheral blood. Source of these receptors: a man between 35 and 55 years old with primary liver carcinoma and hepatitis B virus infection.

This clonotype showed up just a few times. The chain links TRBV10-3 to TRBJ2-1; no reliable D call. The germline gives CDR1 ENHRY, CDR2 SYGVKD. CDR3 size: 15 residues. Between the trimmed V and J ends, which lost 2 bases and 4 bases, there was a span of 12 bases. CDR3 sequence reads: CAISERPIGYNEQFF. The CDR3 DNA follows: TGTGCCATCAGTGAGCGACCGATCGGATACAATGAGCAGTTCTTC.

The chain recombines TRBV29-1 with TRBJ2-1; no clear D. CDR1 is SQVTM, CDR2 ANQGSEA, per germline. The CDR3 loop spans 11 amino acids. The CDR3, as DNA: TGCAGTCCAATTGTGTTCGGTGACCAGTTCTTC. Encoded protein: CSPIVFGDQFF.

Comment on this clonotype: A much larger clone differs from this one at a single base, so this may be a read error. The chain recombines TRBV4-1 with TRBJ2-1; D gene ambiguous. Germline CDR1 MGHRA, CDR2 YSYEKL. The CDR3 has 16 residues. The CDR3, as DNA: TGCGCCAACAGCCAAGATTGGGTGGCAAGTAACAATGAGCAGTTCTTC. The encoded protein is CANSQDWVASNNEQFF.

The chain joins TRBV21-1 to TRBJ2-1; the D call in the table, TRBD2, was not verified against the DNA. TRBV21-1 is a pseudogene locus. This CDR3 spans 14 amino acids. CDR3 protein: CAGTGTSGPNEQFF. CDR3 sequence (DNA): TGTGCCGGCACTGGGACTAGCGGGCCGAATGAGCAGTTCTTC.

Remarks on this clonotype: One end of the junction varies from germline; a read error may be responsible. V gene TRBV6-1 combines with J gene TRBJ2-1, with D maybe TRBD1 (5 bases). In germline, CDR1 is MNHNS, CDR2 SASEGT. This CDR3 has 16 residues. The CDR3 sequence: CASKGSGFGFYNEQFF. The CDR3 DNA reads TGTGCAAGCAAAGGGTCAGGGTTTGGGTTCTACAATGAGCAGTTCTTC.

With respect to this clonotype: Since a much larger clone is just one base distant, this may be a read error. The rearrangement joins TRBV12-3 or TRBV12-4 to TRBJ1-5; D ambiguous. The CDR3 runs to 14 residues. The CDR3 spells CTSSLGSAFLPQHF. The CDR3 nucleotides read TGTACCAGCAGTTTGGGGTCAGCTTTTTTGCCCCAGCATTTT.

Remarks on this clonotype: Given a much more abundant clone one base away, this may be a read error. The genes are TRBV12-3 or TRBV12-4 and TRBJ1-5, with 7 bases that match TRBD1. The V segment lost 6 bases and the J segment 7 bases; nucleotides outside the gene matches: 9. The CDR3 runs 14 residues. The CDR3 here is CASSYTGEGQPQHF. CDR3 bases: TGTGCCAGCAGCTATACAGGGGAAGGGCAGCCCCAGCATTTT.

This clonotype was observed at least ten times. This chain uses TRBV10-3 with TRBJ2-3, with 10 bases that match TRBD2. The CDR3 is 14 amino acids. The germline CDR1 and CDR2 sequences are ENHRY and SYGVKD. V lost 6 bases and J lost 4; bases outside the gene matches: 4. CDR3 sequence reads: CAISPSGRSDTQYF. CDR3 sequence (DNA): TGTGCCATCAGCCCTAGCGGGAGATCAGATACGCAGTATTTT.

On this clonotype: A junction end diverges from the germline sequence, so it may reflect a read error. The CDR3 nucleotides are TGTACCAGCAGCTCACAAGGGAGGTTGGAAGAGACACAGTACTTC. Translating gives CTSSSQGRLEETQYF. The V call is TRBV11-2, the J call TRBJ2-5, with D possibly TRBD2 on 6 matching bases. The length of the CDR3 is 15 residues. Per germline, CDR1 SGHAT and CDR2 FQNNGV.

This clonotype was seen just once. CDR3 DNA sequence: TGTGCCAGCAGTAACCGGGGGACGGGGTTTAAGGAGCTGTTTTTT. It encodes CASSNRGTGFKELFF. The gene calls are TRBV6-5 and TRBJ2-2; possible D gene TRBD2, 6 bases. The V end lost 5 bases, the J end lost 10 bases, and 20 bases lay between the germline ends. CDR1 MNHEY and CDR2 SVGAGI come from the germline V gene. This CDR3 region has 15 residues.

V usage is TRBV30 and J usage is TRBJ2-1; unclear D gene. Germline CDR1 GTSNPN, CDR2 SVGIG (reference sequence). CDR3 length equals 14 residues. V lost 0 bases, J lost 4 bases, and 10 bases lay in between. CDR3 residues: CAWSVGIGYNEQFF. The CDR3 nucleotides are TGTGCCTGGAGTGTAGGAATAGGGTACAATGAGCAGTTCTTC. The whole variable domain, filled in from reference TRBV30 and TRBJ2-1, reads SQTIHQWPATLVQPVGSPLSLECTVEGTSNPNLYWYRQAAGRGLQLLFYSVGIGQISSEVPQNLSASRPQDRQFILSSKKLLLSDSGFYLCAWSVGIGYNEQFFGPGTRLTVL.

This clonotype was observed many times. The chain uses TRBV24-1 and TRBJ1-5; D uncertain. The CDR3 runs 14 residues. Germline CDR1 and CDR2: KGHDR and SFDVKD. Between the trimmed V and J ends, which lost 5 bases and 1 base, there was a span of 8 bases. The DNA for the CDR3 is TGTGCCACCAGTGCGACTCTGAGCAATCAGCCCCAGCATTTT. Translated: CATSATLSNQPQHF.

A note on this clonotype: A much larger clone lies a single base off, so this may be a read error. This rearrangement joins TRBV6-5 to TRBJ2-7, with 11 bases that match TRBD1. J was trimmed by 6 bases and V by 7 bases; bases with no gene match: 5. The CDR3 is made up of 13 amino acids. The germline V gene encodes CDR1 MNHEY and CDR2 SVGAGI. CDR3 DNA sequence: TGTGCCAGCAAATCCGGGACAGGGGGCGAGCAGTACTTC. This translates into CASKSGTGGEQYF.